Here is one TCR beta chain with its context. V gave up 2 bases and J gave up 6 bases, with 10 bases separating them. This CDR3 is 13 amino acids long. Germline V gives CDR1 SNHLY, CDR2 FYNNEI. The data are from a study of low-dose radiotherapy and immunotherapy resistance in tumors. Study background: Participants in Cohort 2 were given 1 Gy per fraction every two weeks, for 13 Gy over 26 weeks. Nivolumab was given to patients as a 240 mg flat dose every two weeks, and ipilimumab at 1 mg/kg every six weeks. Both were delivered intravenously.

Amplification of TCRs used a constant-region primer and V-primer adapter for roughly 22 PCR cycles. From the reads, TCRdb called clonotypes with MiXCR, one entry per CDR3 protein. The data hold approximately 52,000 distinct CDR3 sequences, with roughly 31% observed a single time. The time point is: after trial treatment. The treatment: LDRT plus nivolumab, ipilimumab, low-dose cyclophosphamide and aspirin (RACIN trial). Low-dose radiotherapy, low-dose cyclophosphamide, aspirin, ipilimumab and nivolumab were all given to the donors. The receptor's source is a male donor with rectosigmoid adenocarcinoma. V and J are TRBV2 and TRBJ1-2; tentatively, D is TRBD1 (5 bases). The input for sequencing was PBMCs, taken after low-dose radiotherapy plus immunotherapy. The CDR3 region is CASSEMVGDGYTF. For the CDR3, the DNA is TGTGCCAGCAGTGAAATGGTAGGGGATGGCTACACCTTC. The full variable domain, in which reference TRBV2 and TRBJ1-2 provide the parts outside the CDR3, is EPEVTQTPSHQVTQMGQEVILRCVPISNHLYFYWYRQILGQKVEFLVSFYNNEISEKSEIFDDQFSVERPDGSNFTLKIRSTKLEDSAMYFCASSEMVGDGYTFGSGTRLTVV.